This TCR beta chain was documented in a study of cytomegalovirus exposure and HLA in healthy donors. Study-wide findings and caveats: Reportedly, TCR beta sequences accurately predicted HLA-A and HLA-B alleles in most subjects.

Both 60 Vbeta primers and 13 Jbeta primers went into the PCR. Profiled with immunoSEQ multiplex PCR; TCRdb holds only in-frame clones, not every one. Among fewer than 40,000 clones listed, over 60% were seen once. Notes on this clone: Its antigen remains unidentified.

The clonotype comes from a middle-aged man in good health and CMV-seropositive. Sequenced: PBMCs.

As DNA, the CDR3 is TGTGCCAGCTCGGGACACCTAACCGCCTACGAGCAGTACTTC. It translates to CASSGHLTAYEQYF. The chain links TRBV6-1 to TRBJ2-7; perhaps TRBD1 as D (6 bases). Germline CDR1 MNHNS, CDR2 SASEGT. V was clipped by 8 bases and J by 2 bases, with 16 bases between them. This CDR3 contains 14 residues.